Listed below are T cell receptor beta chains from one sample, sequenced in a study of sequential checkpoint blockade in melanoma. This table comes from immunoSEQ multiplex PCR, and its TCRdb copy is limited to in-frame clones, with some not included. The profile shows under 45,000 clones, roughly 86% of them singletons. The sample was CD8+ T cells sorted from blood (inferred from file names), taken from a patient given nivolumab and ipilimumab in sequence. The receptors here all came from a human donor with melanoma. Each CDR3 is given with its conserved first and last residue. The D gene is left open where the match is weak. Rows give clone size only sometimes, using once, few, many, or a class for an expanded clone.

abundance	d_gene	v_gene	j_gene	CDR3nt	CDR3aa
NA	TRBD2	TRBV6-5	TRBJ2-7	TGTGCCAGCAGTGGGGGACTAGCGGGCTACGAGCAGTACTTC	CASSGGLAGYEQYF
NA	NA	TRBV6-6	TRBJ2-2	TGTGCCAGCATACTTAAGAACACCGGGGAGCTGTTTTTT	CASILKNTGELFF
NA	NA	TRBV11-1	TRBJ2-1	TGTGCCAGCAGCTCCTGGACTGGGAAAAATGAGCAGTTCTTC	CASSSWTGKNEQFF
few	NA	TRBV21-1	TRBJ1-4	TGTGCCAGCAGCCCTCTTTGGGACAGAAATGCAACTAATGAAAAACTGTTTTTT	CASSPLWDRNATNEKLFF
NA	NA	TRBV27	TRBJ1-5	TGTGCCAGCAGTTTACGGGGGAATCAGCCCCAGCATTTT	CASSLRGNQPQHF
NA	TRBD1	TRBV7-3	TRBJ2-7	TGTGCCAGCAGCGCTAATCCGGGACAGGGACTATACGAGCAGTACTTC	CASSANPGQGLYEQYF
once	NA	TRBV12-5	TRBJ1-2	TGTGCTAGTGGCCCCAGTGTCAACTATGGCTACACCTTC	CASGPSVNYGYTF
NA	NA	TRBV5-1	TRBJ1-2	TGCGCCAGCAGCTCCTATTCCTTTGTGACAGTTGATGGCTACACCTTC	CASSSYSFVTVDGYTF
NA	TRBD1	TRBV15	TRBJ1-1	TGTGCCACCAGCAGACTCGCGACAGGGACGACTGAAGCGTTCTTT	CATSRLATGTTEAFF
NA	NA	TRBV5-4	TRBJ2-5	TGTGCCAGCAGCTTCATAGGCGGGCTGGCGGCCCAGTACTTC	CASSFIGGLAAQYF
NA	NA	TRBV11-2	TRBJ1-5	TGTGCCAGCAGCTCCGAGGGTAGTTCCAATCAGCCCCAGCATTTT	CASSSEGSSNQPQHF
NA	NA	TRBV5-5	TRBJ2-7	TGTGCCAGCAGCTTGGGAGGGATCTACGAGCAGTACTTC	CASSLGGIYEQYF
once	TRBD2	TRBV11-2	TRBJ2-7	TGTGCCAGCAGCCGGGTGGGGGGGAGCACCTACGAGCAGTACTTC	CASSRVGGSTYEQYF
NA	NA	TRBV19	TRBJ2-1	TGTGCCAGTAGTACCCAGGGTCTCAATGAGCAGTTCTTC	CASSTQGLNEQFF
NA	TRBD1	TRBV7-2	TRBJ2-3	TGTGCCAGCAGCCAAGAAGCGGGACAGGGGGTCAATACGCAGTATTTT	CASSQEAGQGVNTQYF
NA	NA	TRBV7-9	TRBJ2-1	TGTGCCAGCAGCTTACCGTCCCAGGTCTGGCAGTTCTTC	CASSLPSQVWQFF
once	NA	TRBV4-1	TRBJ2-2	TGCGCCAGCAGCCAGAGAGGGAGTAGAACCGGGGAGCTGTTTTTT	CASSQRGSRTGELFF
few	NA	TRBV19	TRBJ1-1	TGTGCCAGCGGGGAGGGGCGGTGGACTGAAGCTTTCTTT	CASGEGRWTEAFF
NA	NA	TRBV5-6	TRBJ2-5	TGTGCCAGCAGCTTGGAAGAACAGACGGAGACCCAGTACTTC	CASSLEEQTETQYF
NA	NA	TRBV27	TRBJ1-2	TGTGCCAGCAGTCCCCGTGGGGGGGGAGGCTATGGCTACACCTTC	CASSPRGGGGYGYTF
NA	NA	TRBV27	TRBJ1-1	TGTGCCAGCGGGCCCGGGGGAGGGAACACTGAAGCTTTCTTT	CASGPGGGNTEAFF
few	TRBD2	TRBV7-9	TRBJ2-7	TGTGCCAGCAGCCCCGGACTAGCGGGAGGTGGGGAGCAGTACTTC	CASSPGLAGGGEQYF
NA	TRBD2	TRBV7-3	TRBJ2-3	TGTGCCAGCAGCCAGCGGGAGGGGTTCGCAGATACGCAGTATTTT	CASSQREGFADTQYF
NA	NA	TRBV13	TRBJ1-2	TGTGCCAGCAGCTCTGAATTTGCCGGGTTGAATGGCTACACCTTC	CASSSEFAGLNGYTF
NA	NA	TRBV29-1	TRBJ1-2	TGCAGCGTTGGGGTCGACAGCCTCTATGGCTACACCTTC	CSVGVDSLYGYTF
NA	TRBD2	TRBV4-1	TRBJ2-7	TGCGCCAGCAGCCGAGACACTAGCGCTTACTACGAGCAGTACTTC	CASSRDTSAYYEQYF
NA	TRBD2	TRBV10-3	TRBJ2-1	TGTGCCATCAGTGAGTCGGGACTAGCGGGAGCTGAGAGCTCCTACAATGAGCAGTTCTTC	CAISESGLAGAESSYNEQFF
NA	TRBD1	TRBV5-1	TRBJ1-2	TGCGCCAGCAGCGCGGGGACAGGCGTCTATGGCTACACCTTC	CASSAGTGVYGYTF
NA	TRBD1	TRBV4-1	TRBJ2-2	TGCGCCAGCAGCCAACGGAGGCAGGGGGACACCGGGGAGCTGTTTTTT	CASSQRRQGDTGELFF
NA	TRBD1	TRBV6-4	TRBJ2-7	TGTGCCAGCTTTGCAGGGGGCTACGAGCAGTACTTC	CASFAGGYEQYF
NA	NA	TRBV28	TRBJ2-7	TGTGCCAGCAGTTTCGTACAGGACGAGCAGTACTTC	CASSFVQDEQYF
few	TRBD1	TRBV7-9	TRBJ1-4	TGTGCCAGCAGAAGTACAGGGGGCCCTAATGAAAAACTGTTTTTT	CASRSTGGPNEKLFF
once	NA	TRBV5-4	TRBJ2-5	TGTGCCAGCAGCGCACTAGTAAAGGAGACCCAGTACTTC	CASSALVKETQYF
NA	TRBD1	TRBV27	TRBJ1-3	TGTGCCAGCAGCCTACAGGGGGCCTCTGGAAACACCATATATTTT	CASSLQGASGNTIYF
NA	NA	TRBV2	TRBJ1-5	TGTGCCAGCAGTGAAGTGGGAGGTAGTCAGCCCCAGCATTTT	CASSEVGGSQPQHF
NA	TRBD1	TRBV12-5	TRBJ1-2	TGTGCTAGTGGCCCCCAAAAGACAGGGGGTTTCTATGGCTACACCTTC	CASGPQKTGGFYGYTF
NA	TRBD1	TRBV4-1	TRBJ2-7	TGCGCCAGCAGAGACAGGGGGGAAGAGCAGTACTTC	CASRDRGEEQYF
NA	TRBD2	TRBV7-9	TRBJ2-1	TGTGCCAGCAGCTTAGGGACTAGCGGTAGCAATGAGCAGTTCTTC	CASSLGTSGSNEQFF
NA	TRBD2	TRBV28	TRBJ2-1	TGTGCCAGCAGTTCCGGACTAGCGGGGTTCTACAATGAGCAGTTCTTC	CASSSGLAGFYNEQFF
NA	TRBD2	TRBV10-1	TRBJ2-7	TGCGCCAGCAGTGATAGCGGGAGAGGATCCTACGAGCAGTACTTC	CASSDSGRGSYEQYF
NA	TRBD1	TRBV9	TRBJ2-7	TGTGCCAGCAGCGTCGGGACAGGGGTTTCCTACGAGCAGTACTTC	CASSVGTGVSYEQYF
NA	TRBD2	TRBV7-9	TRBJ2-7	TGTGCCAGCAGTCCTCCGGGTAGCGGGGGCTTCTCCTACGAGCAGTACTTC	CASSPPGSGGFSYEQYF
NA	TRBD2	TRBV5-1	TRBJ2-1	TGCGCCAGCAGCGGCACTAGCGGGAGCCACAATGAGCAGTTCTTC	CASSGTSGSHNEQFF
NA	TRBD1	TRBV18	TRBJ2-7	TGTGCCAGCTCAGGGGACAGGGGCTACGAGCAGTACTTC	CASSGDRGYEQYF
once	TRBD2	TRBV9	TRBJ2-7	TGTGCCAGCAGCGTAGCCCCGGGGGGGCTCTACGAGCAGTACTTC	CASSVAPGGLYEQYF
once	TRBD2	TRBV9	TRBJ2-1	TGTGCCAGCAGCGCCCCGTCTATAGCGGGGGGGCCCTACAATGAGCAGTTCTTC	CASSAPSIAGGPYNEQFF
NA	NA	TRBV28	TRBJ2-7	TGTGCCAGCAGTTTATCAGGGGGAGGCGAGCAGTACTTC	CASSLSGGGEQYF
NA	NA	TRBV4-2	TRBJ1-2	TGTGCCAGCAGCCAAGCCGCGCGGGAGGTCGGTGGCTACACCTTC	CASSQAAREVGGYTF
NA	NA	TRBV28	TRBJ1-1	TGTGCCAGCAGTTTAGGAGCGACTGAAGCTTTCTTT	CASSLGATEAFF
NA	TRBD1	TRBV25-1	TRBJ2-2	TGTGCCAGCTCACCGGGACAGGGCGACACCGGGGAGCTGTTTTTT	CASSPGQGDTGELFF